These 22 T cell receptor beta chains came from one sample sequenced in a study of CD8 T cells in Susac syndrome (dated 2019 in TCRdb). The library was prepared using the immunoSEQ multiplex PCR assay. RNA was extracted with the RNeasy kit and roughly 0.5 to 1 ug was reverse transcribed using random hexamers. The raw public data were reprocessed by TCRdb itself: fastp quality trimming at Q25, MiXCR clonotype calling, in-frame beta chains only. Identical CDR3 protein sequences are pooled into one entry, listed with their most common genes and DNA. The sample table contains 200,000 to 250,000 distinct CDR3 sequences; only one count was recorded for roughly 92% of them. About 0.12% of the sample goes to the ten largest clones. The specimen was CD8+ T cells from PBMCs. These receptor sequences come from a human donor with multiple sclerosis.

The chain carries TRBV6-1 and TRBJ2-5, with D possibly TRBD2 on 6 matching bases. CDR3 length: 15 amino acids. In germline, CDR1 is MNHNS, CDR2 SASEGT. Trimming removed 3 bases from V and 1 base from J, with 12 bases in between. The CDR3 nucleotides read TGTGCCAGCAGTGAGGTCGGGGGAGGCCAAGAGACCCAGTACTTC. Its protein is CASSEVGGGQETQYF.

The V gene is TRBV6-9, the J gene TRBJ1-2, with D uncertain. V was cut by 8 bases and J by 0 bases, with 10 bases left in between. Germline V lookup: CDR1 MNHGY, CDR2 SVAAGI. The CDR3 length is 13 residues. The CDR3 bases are TGTGCCAGCCTAGGCTTAGCTAACTATGGCTACACCTTC. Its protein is CASLGLANYGYTF.

The CDR3 nucleotides read TGTGCCAGCAGCCCACTAGCGGGGGCACTCCTAGGGACAGATACGCAGTATTTT. It encodes CASSPLAGALLGTDTQYF. V and J are TRBV11-2 and TRBJ2-3; 11 positions agree with TRBD2. The CDR3 sequence is 18 residues long. Germline V gives CDR1 SGHAT, CDR2 FQNNGV. With 5 bases clipped from V and 3 bases from J, the junction kept 13 bases outside the gene matches. The variable domain in full, with the rest retrieved from reference TRBV11-2 and TRBJ2-3, is EAGVAQSPRYKIIEKRQSVAFWCNPISGHATLYWYQQILGQGPKLLIQFQNNGVVDDSQLPKDRFSAERLKGVDSTLKIQPAKLEDSAVYLCASSPLAGALLGTDTQYFGPGTRLTVL.

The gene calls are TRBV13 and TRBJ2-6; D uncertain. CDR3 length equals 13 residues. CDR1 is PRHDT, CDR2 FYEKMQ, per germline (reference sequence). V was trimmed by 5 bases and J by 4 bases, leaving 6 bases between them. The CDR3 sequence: CASSRRGANVLTF. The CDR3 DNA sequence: TGTGCCAGCAGCCGTAGGGGGGCCAACGTCCTGACTTTC.

The CDR3 bases are TGCAGCGTTGAAGATGGTGGGGGGGGAAGACGGGCTTTCTTT. It is translated as CSVEDGGGGRRAFF. The chain uses TRBV29-1 and TRBJ1-1; D is perhaps TRBD1 (5 bases). The CDR3 is 14 amino acids. The V end was cut by 0 bases, the J end by 11 bases, with 19 bases between. The germline V gene has CDR1 SQVTM and CDR2 ANQGSEA.

The CDR3 DNA follows: TGCAGCGTTGAAGGGACAGGGGTTAGCAACGAGCAGTACTTC. Encoded protein: CSVEGTGVSNEQYF. The V gene is TRBV29-1, the J gene TRBJ2-7, with 9 bases lining up with TRBD1. The germline V gene encodes CDR1 SQVTM and CDR2 ANQGSEA. V lost 1 base, J lost 5 bases, and 6 bases stayed unmatched. CDR3 size: 14 residues.

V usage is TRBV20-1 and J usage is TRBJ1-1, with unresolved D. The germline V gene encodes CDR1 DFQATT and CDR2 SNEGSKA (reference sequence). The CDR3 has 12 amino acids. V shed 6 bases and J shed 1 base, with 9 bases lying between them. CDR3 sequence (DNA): TGCAGTGCCCGAAGCGCGAACACTGAAGCTTTCTTT. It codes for CSARSANTEAFF.

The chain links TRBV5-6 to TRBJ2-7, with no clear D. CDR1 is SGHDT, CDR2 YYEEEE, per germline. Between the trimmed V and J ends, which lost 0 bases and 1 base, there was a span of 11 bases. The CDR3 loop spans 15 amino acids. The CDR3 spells CASSLDGGPSYEQYF. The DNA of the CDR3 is TGTGCCAGCAGCTTGGACGGCGGACCTTCCTACGAGCAGTACTTC.

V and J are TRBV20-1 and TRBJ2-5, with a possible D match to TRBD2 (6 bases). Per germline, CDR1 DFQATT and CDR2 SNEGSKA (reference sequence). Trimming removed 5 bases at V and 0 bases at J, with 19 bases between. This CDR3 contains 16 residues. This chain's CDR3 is CSAGGRGEQYQETQYF. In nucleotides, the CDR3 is TGCAGTGCTGGAGGTCGCGGGGAACAGTACCAAGAGACCCAGTACTTC.

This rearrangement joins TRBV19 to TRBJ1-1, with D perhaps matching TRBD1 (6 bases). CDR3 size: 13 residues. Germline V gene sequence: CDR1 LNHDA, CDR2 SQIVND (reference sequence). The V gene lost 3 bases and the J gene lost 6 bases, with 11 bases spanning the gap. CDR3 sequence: CASSIEQGAEAFF. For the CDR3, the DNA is TGTGCCAGTAGTATCGAACAGGGCGCTGAAGCTTTCTTT.

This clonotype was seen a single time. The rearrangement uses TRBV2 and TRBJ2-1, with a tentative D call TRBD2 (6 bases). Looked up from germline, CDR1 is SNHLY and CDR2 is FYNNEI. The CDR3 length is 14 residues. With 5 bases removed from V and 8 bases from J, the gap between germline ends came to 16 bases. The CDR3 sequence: CASSLSGTFYEQFF. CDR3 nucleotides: TGTGCCAGCAGTCTTTCCGGGACTTTTTATGAGCAGTTCTTC. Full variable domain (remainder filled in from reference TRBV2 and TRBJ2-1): EPEVTQTPSHQVTQMGQEVILRCVPISNHLYFYWYRQILGQKVEFLVSFYNNEISEKSEIFDDQFSVERPDGSNFTLKIRSTKLEDSAMYFCASSLSGTFYEQFFGPGTRLTVL.

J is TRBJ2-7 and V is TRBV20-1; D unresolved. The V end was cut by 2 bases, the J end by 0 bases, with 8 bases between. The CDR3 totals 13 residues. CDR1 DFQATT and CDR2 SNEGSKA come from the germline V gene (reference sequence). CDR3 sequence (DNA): TGCAGTGCTAGAAGCCTGGACTCCTACGAGCAGTACTTC. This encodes CSARSLDSYEQYF.

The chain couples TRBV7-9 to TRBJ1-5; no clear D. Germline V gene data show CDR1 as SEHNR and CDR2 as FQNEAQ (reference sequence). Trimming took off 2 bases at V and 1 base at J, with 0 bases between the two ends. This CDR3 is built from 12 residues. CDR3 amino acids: CASSLSNQPQHF. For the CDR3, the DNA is TGTGCCAGCAGCTTAAGCAATCAGCCCCAGCATTTT.

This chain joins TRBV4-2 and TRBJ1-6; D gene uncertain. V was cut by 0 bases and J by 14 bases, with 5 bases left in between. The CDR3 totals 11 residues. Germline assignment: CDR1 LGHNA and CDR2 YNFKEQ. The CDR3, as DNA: TGTGCCAGCAGCCAAGATGCAACCCTCCACTTT. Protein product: CASSQDATLHF.

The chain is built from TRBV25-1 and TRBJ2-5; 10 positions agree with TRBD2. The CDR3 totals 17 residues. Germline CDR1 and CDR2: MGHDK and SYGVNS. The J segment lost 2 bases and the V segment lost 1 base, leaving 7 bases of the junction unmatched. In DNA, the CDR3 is TGTGCCAGCAGTGAATTCGGACTAGCGGAGATGCAAGAGACCCAGTACTTC. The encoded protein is CASSEFGLAEMQETQYF.

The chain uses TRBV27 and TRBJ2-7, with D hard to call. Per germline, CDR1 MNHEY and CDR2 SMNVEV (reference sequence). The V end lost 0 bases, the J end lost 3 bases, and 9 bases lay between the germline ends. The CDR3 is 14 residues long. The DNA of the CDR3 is TGTGCCAGCAGTTTATCACCCGCCTTCTACGAGCAGTACTTC. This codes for CASSLSPAFYEQYF.

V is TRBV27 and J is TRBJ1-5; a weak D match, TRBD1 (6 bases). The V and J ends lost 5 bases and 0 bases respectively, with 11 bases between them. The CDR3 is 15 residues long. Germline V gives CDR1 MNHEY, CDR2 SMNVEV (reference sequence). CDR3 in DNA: TGTGCCAGCAGTCCGCGACAGGATAGCAATCAGCCCCAGCATTTT. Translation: CASSPRQDSNQPQHF.

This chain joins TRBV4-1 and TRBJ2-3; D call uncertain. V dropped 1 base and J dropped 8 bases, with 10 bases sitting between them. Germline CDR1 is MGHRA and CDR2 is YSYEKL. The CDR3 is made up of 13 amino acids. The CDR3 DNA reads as TGCGCCAGCAGCCAAGGTTCCGGTGGTACGCAGTATTTT. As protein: CASSQGSGGTQYF.

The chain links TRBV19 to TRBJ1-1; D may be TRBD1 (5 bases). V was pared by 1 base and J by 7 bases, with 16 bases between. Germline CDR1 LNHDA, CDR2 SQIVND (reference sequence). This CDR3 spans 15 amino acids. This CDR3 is CASSIVLGLEGEAFF. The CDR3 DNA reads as TGTGCCAGTAGTATAGTACTGGGACTGGAGGGTGAAGCTTTCTTT.

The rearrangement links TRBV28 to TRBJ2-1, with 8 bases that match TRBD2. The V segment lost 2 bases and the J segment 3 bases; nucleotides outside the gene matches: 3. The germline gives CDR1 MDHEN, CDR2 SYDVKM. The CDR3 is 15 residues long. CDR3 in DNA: TGTGCCAGCAGTTTAGTGGCGGGGGGCTACAATGAGCAGTTCTTC. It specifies CASSLVAGGYNEQFF.

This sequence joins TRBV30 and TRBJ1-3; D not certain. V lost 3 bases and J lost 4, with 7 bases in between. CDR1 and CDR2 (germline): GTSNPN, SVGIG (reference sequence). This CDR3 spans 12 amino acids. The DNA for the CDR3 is TGTGCCTGGAGCCTTCAAGGAAACACCATATATTTT. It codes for CAWSLQGNTIYF. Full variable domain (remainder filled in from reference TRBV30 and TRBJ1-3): SQTIHQWPATLVQPVGSPLSLECTVEGTSNPNLYWYRQAAGRGLQLLFYSVGIGQISSEVPQNLSASRPQDRQFILSSKKLLLSDSGFYLCAWSLQGNTIYFGEGSWLTVV.

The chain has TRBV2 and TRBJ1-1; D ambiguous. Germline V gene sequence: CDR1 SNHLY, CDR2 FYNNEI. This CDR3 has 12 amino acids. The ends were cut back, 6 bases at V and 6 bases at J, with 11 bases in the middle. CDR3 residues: CASRPPGSEAFF. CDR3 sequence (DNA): TGTGCCAGCAGGCCCCCGGGGTCTGAAGCTTTCTTT.